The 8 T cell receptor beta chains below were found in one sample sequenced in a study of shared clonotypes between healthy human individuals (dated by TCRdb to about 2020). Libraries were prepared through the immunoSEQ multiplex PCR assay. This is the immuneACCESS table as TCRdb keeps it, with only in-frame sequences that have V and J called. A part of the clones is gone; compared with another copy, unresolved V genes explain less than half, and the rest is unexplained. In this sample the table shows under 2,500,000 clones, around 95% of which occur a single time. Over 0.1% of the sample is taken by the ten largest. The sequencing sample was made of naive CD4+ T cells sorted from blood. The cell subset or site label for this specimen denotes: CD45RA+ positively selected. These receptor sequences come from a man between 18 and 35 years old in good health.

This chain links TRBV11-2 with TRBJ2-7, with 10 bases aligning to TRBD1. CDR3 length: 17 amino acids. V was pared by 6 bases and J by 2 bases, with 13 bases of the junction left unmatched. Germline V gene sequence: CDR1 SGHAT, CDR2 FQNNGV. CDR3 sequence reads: CASRSLFRDRGAYEQYF. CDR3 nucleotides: TGTGCCAGCAGATCCCTGTTCCGGGACAGGGGAGCCTACGAGCAGTACTTC.

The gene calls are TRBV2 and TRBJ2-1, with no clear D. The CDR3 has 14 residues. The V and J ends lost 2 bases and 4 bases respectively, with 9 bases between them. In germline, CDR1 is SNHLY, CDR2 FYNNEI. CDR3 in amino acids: CASSELSPYNEQFF. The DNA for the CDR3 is TGTGCCAGCAGTGAACTGTCCCCGTACAATGAGCAGTTCTTC.

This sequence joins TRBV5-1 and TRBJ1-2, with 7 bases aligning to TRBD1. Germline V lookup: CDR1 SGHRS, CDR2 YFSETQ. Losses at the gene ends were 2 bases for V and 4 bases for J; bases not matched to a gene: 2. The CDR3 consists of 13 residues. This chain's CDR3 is CASSFGDSYGYTF. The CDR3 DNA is TGCGCCAGCAGCTTTGGGGACAGCTATGGCTACACCTTC.

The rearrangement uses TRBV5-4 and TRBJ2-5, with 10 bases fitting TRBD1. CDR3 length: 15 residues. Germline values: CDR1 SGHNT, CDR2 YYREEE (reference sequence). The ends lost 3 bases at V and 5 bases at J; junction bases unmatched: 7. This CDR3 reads CASSSGQGVRETQYF. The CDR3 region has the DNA TGTGCCAGCAGCTCCGGACAGGGGGTAAGGGAGACCCAGTACTTC.

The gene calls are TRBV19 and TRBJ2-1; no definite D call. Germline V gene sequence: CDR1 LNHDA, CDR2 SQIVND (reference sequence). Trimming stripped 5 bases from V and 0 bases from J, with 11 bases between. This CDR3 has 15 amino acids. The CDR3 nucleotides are TGTGCCAGTAGTGTAGGGCTTAGCTCCTACAATGAGCAGTTCTTC. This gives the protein CASSVGLSSYNEQFF.

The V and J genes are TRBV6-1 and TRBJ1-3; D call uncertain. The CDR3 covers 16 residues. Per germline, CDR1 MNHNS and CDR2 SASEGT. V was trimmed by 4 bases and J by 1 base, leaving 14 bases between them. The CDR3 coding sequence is TGTGCCAGCAGTGGTGCCAGCGGCAGTTCTGGAAACACCATATATTTT. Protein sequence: CASSGASGSSGNTIYF.

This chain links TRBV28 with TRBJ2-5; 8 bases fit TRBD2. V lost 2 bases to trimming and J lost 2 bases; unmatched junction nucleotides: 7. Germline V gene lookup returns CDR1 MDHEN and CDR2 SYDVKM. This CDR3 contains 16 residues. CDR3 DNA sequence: TGTGCCAGCAGTTTACACCGGGCTAGCGGGCAAGAGACCCAGTACTTC. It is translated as CASSLHRASGQETQYF.

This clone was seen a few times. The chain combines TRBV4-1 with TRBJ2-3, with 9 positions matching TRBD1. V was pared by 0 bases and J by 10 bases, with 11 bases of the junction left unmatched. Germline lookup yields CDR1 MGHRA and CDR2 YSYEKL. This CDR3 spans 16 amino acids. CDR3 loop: CASSQEGQGDIDPQYF. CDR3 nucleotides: TGCGCCAGCAGCCAAGAGGGACAGGGCGACATTGATCCGCAGTATTTT.